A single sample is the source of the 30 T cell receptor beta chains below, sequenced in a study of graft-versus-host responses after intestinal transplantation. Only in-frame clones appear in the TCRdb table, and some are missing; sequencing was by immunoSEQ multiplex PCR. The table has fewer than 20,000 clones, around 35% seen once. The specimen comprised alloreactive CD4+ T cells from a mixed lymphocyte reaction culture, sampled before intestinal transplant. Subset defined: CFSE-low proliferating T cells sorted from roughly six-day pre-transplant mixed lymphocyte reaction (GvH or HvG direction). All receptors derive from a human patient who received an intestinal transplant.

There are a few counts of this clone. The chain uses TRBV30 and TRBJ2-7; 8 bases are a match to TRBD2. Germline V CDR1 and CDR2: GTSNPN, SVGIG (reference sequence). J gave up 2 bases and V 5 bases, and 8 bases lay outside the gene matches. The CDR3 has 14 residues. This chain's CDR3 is CAWQRGGVPYEQYF. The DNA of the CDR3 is TGTGCCTGGCAACGGGGGGGGGTGCCCTACGAGCAGTACTTC. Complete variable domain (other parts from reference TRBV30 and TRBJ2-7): SQTIHQWPATLVQPVGSPLSLECTVEGTSNPNLYWYRQAAGRGLQLLFYSVGIGQISSEVPQNLSASRPQDRQFILSSKKLLLSDSGFYLCAWQRGGVPYEQYFGPGTRLTVT.

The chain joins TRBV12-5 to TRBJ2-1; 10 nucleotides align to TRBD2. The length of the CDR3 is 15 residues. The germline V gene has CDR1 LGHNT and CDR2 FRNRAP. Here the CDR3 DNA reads TGTGCCAATTCTAGACTAGCGGGCCCCAACCACAAGCAGTTCTTC. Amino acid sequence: CANSRLAGPNHKQFF.

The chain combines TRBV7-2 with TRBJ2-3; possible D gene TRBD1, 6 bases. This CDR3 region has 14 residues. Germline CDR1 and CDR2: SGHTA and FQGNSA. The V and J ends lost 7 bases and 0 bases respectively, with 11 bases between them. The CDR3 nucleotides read TGTGCCAGCAAGATCGGACAGAGCACAGATACGCAGTATTTT. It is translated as CASKIGQSTDTQYF.

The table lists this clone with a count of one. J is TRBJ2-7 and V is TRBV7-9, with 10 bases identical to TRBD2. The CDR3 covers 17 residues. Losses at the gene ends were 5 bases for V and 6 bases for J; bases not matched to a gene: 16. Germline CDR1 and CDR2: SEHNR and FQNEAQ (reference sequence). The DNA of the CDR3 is TGTGCCAGCAGCCCCCCCCTAGCGGGAGTCTCCTCGAGCGAGCAGTACTTC. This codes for CASSPPLAGVSSSEQYF.

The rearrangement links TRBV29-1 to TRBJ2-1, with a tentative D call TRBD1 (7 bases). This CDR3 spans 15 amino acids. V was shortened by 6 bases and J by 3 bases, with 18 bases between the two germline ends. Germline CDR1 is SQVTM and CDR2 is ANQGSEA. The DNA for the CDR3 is TGCAGCGTAGCGGGTCGGGACAGCCACTACAATGAGCAGTTCTTC. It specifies CSVAGRDSHYNEQFF.

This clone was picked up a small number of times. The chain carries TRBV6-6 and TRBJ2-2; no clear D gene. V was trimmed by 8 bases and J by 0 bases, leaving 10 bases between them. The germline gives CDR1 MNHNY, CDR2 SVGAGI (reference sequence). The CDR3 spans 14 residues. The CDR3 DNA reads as TGTGCCAGCTGCGACAACGCGAACACCGGGGAGCTGTTTTTT. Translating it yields CASCDNANTGELFF.

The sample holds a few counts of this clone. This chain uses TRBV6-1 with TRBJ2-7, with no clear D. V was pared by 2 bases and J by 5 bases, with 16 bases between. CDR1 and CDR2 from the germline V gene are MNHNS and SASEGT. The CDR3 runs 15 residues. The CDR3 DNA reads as TGTGCCAGCAGTGAACGGCGACCGGGTTTCAACGAGCAGTACTTC. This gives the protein CASSERRPGFNEQYF.

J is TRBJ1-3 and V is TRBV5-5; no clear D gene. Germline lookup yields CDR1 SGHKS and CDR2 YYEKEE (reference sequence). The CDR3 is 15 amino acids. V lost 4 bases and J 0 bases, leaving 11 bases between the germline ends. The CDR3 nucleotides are TGTGCCAGCAGCCCTCCCCACGGCTCTGGAAACACCATATATTTT. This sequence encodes CASSPPHGSGNTIYF.

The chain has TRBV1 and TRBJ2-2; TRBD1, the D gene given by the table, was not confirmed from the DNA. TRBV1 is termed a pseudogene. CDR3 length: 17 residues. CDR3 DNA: TGCACCAGCAGCCAACACCTGGGGCAAATGAACACCGGGGAGCTGTTTTTT. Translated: CTSSQHLGQMNTGELFF.

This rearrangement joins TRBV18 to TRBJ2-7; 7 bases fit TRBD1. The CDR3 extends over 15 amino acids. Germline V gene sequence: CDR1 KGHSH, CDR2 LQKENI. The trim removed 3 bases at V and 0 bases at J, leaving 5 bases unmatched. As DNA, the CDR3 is TGTGCCAGCTCACCCGAGACAGGGCACTCCTACGAGCAGTACTTC. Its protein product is CASSPETGHSYEQYF.

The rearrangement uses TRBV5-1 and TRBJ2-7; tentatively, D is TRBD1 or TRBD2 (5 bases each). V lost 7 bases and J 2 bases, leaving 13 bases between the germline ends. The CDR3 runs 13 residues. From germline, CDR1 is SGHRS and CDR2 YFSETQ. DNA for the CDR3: TGCGCCAGCGGCCGGGACGCGACCTACGAGCAGTACTTC. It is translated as CASGRDATYEQYF.

The CDR3 DNA reads TGTGCCAGCCGACTCGGGGGGTATGGCAATCAGCCCCAGCATTTT. This codes for CASRLGGYGNQPQHF. This sequence joins TRBV6-6 and TRBJ1-5; TRBD1 might be the D (5 bases). V lost 8 bases and J lost 2, with 16 bases in between. Germline V gene data show CDR1 as MNHNY and CDR2 as SVGAGI (reference sequence). This CDR3 contains 15 residues.

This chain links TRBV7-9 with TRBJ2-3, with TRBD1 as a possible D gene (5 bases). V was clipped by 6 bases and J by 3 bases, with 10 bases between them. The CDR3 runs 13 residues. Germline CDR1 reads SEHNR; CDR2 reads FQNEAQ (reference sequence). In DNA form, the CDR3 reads TGTGCCAGCAGTCCACAGGTAACAGATACGCAGTATTTT. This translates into CASSPQVTDTQYF.

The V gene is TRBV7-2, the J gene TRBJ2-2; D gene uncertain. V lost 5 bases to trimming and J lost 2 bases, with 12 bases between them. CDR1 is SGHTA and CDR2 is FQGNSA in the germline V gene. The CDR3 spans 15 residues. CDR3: CASSPPLVNTGELFF. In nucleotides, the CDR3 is TGTGCCAGCAGCCCACCTTTGGTAAACACCGGGGAGCTGTTTTTT.

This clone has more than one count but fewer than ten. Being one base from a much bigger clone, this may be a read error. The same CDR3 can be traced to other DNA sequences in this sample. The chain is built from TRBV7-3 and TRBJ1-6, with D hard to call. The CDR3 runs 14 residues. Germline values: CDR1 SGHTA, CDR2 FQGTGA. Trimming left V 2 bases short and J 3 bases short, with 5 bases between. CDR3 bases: TGTGCCAGCAGCTTAGGGAACTATAATTCACCCCTCCACTTT. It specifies CASSLGNYNSPLHF.

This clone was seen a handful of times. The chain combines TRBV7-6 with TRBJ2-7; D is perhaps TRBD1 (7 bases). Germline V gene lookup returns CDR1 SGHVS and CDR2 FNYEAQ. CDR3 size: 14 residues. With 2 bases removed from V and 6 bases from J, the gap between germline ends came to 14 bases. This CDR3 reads CASSLRQGGTEQYF. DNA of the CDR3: TGTGCCAGCAGCTTACGACAGGGAGGAACCGAGCAGTACTTC.

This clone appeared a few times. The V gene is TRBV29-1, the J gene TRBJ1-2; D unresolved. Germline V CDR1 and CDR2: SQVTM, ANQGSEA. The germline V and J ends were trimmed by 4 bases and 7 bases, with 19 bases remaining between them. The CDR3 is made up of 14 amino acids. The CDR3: CSVGRRQAYSGYTF. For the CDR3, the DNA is TGCAGCGTTGGCCGAAGGCAGGCATATAGTGGCTACACCTTC. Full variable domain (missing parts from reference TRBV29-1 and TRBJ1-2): SAVISQKPSRDICQRGTSLTIQCQVDSQVTMMFWYRQQPGQSLTLIATANQGSEATYESGFVIDKFPISRPNLTFSTLTVSNMSPEDSSIYLCSVGRRQAYSGYTFGSGTRLTVV.

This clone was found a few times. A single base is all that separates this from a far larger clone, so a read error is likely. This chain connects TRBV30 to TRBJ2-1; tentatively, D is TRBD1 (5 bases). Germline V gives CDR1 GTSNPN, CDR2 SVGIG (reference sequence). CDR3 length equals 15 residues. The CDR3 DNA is TGTGCCTGGAGTGTACAATTGGCAGGGTACAATGAGCTGTTCTTC. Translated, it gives CAWSVQLAGYNELFF.

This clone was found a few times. As DNA, the CDR3 is TGTGCCAGCAGCAAAGAGCGGACGGGGGAAGCTTTCTTT. Translated: CASSKERTGEAFF. The V call is TRBV11-3, the J call TRBJ1-1; no definite D call. Germline V gene sequence: CDR1 SGHNT, CDR2 YENEEA. V lost 5 bases and J 8 bases, leaving 15 bases between the germline ends. CDR3 length equals 13 residues.

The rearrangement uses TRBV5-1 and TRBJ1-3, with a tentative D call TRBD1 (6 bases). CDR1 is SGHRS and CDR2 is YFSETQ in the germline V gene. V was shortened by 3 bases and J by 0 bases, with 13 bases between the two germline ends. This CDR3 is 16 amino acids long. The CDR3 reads CASSSGRDNSGNTIYF. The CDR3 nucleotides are TGCGCCAGCAGCTCCGGCCGGGACAACTCTGGAAACACCATATATTTT.

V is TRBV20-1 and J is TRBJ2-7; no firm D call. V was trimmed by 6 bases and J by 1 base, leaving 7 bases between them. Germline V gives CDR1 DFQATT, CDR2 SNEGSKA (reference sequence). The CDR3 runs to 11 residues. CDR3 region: CSAQFSYEQYF. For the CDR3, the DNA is TGCAGTGCGCAGTTTTCCTACGAGCAGTACTTC.

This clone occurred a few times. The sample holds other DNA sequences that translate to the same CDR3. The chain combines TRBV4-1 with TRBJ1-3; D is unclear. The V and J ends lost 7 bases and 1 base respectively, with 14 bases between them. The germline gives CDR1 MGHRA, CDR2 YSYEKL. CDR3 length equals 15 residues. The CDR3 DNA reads TGCGCCAGCACCCGTGGGAGGGCATCTGGAAACACCATATATTTT. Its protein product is CASTRGRASGNTIYF.

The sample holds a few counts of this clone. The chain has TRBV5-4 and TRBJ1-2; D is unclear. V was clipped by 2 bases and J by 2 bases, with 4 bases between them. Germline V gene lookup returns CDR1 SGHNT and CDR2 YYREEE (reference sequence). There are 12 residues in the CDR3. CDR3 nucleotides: TGTGCCAGCAGCTTAAACAACTATGGCTACACCTTC. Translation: CASSLNNYGYTF.

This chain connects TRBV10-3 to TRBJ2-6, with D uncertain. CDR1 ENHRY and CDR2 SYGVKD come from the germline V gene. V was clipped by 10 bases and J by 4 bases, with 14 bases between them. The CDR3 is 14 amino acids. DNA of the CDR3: TGTGCCAGCAGATCCCAACGGGGGGCCAACGTCCTGACTTTC. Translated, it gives CASRSQRGANVLTF.

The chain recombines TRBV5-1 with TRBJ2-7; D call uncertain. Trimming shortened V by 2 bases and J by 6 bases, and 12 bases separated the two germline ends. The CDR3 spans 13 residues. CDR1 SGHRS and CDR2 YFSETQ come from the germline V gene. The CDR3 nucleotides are TGCGCCAGCAGCTTTATGACGGTTAGCGAGCAGTACTTC. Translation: CASSFMTVSEQYF. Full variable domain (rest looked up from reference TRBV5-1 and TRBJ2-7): KAGVTQTPRYLIKTRGQQVTLSCSPISGHRSVSWYQQTPGQGLQFLFEYFSETQRNKGNFPGRFSGRQFSNSRSEMNVSTLELGDSALYLCASSFMTVSEQYFGPGTRLTVT.

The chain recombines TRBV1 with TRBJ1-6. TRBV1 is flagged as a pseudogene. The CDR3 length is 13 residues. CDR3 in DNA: TGCACCACCCCGGACTCCGTTAATTCACCCCTCCACTTT. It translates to CTTPDSVNSPLHF.

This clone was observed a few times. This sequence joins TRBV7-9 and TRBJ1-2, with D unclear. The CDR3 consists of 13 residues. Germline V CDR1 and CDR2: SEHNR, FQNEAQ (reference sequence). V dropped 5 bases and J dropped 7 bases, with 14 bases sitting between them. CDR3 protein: CASSDRNRGGYTF. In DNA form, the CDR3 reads TGTGCCAGCAGCGACCGGAACCGGGGTGGCTACACCTTC.

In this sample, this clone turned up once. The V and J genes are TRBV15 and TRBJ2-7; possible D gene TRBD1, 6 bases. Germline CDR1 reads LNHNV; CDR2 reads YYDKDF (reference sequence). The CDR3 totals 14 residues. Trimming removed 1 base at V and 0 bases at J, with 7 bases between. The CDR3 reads CATSRVQGSYEQYF. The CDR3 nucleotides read TGTGCCACCAGCAGAGTACAGGGCTCCTACGAGCAGTACTTC.

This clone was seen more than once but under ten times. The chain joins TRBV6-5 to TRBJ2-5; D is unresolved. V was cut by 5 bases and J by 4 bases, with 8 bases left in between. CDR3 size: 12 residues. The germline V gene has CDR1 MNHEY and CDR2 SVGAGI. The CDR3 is CASSGSGETQYF. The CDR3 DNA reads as TGTGCCAGCAGTGGAAGTGGAGAGACCCAGTACTTC.

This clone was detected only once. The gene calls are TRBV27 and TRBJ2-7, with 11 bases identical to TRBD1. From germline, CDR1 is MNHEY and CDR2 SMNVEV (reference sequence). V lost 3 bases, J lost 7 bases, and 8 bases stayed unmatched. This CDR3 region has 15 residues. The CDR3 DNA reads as TGTGCCAGCAGTTTCTCCGGGACAGGGGGGGGAGAGCAGTACTTC. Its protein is CASSFSGTGGGEQYF.